This T cell receptor (beta chain) was sequenced for a study of radiotherapy plus CTLA-4 blockade in lung cancer (dated by TCRdb to 2017 to 2018). With respect to the entire study: Objective responses were observed in roughly a sixth of enrolled patients, and disease control was achieved in around 28%.

Per the germline V gene, SQVTM is the CDR1 and ANQGSEA is the CDR2. V gives up 7 bases and J gives up 4 bases, and the segment between their germline ends measures 13 bases. From the cysteine through the phenylalanine, the CDR3 covers 13 amino acids. Just CDR3 DNA is preserved here, 39 bases in frame from base 1. Concerning this clone: The clone's antigen remains unknown. Per-base quality was not reported, and no clone a single base away is much larger than it.

The study evaluated CTLA-4 blockade (ipilimumab) given together with focal radiation therapy in patients who had chemo-refractory metastatic non-small-cell lung cancer. Library preparation used the immunoSEQ multiplex PCR assay. Here the immuneACCESS table is served through TCRdb, limited to in-frame sequences with V and J called. Missing clones are a known gap in these copies; in checked studies unresolved V genes cover under half, and the rest lacks a known reason. The table for this sample lists about 45,000 clones; 76% of them were counted only once. The ten largest clones add up to 8.3% of the sample. The full study reports these points: TCR clones derived from tumors expanded in peripheral blood after treatment with radiotherapy and ipilimumab. The strongest predictors of response were reported to be early dynamic shifts in blood T cell clones along with a rise in serum interferon-beta following radiation.

The chain employs TRBV29-1 and TRBJ1-4; TRBD1 is a weak D gene call, 5 bases matching. The starting material was peripheral blood, obtained from a patient treated with radiotherapy plus ipilimumab. The sequence came from a human donor with non-small cell lung cancer who had stable disease on radiotherapy plus ipilimumab. The CDR3 reads as follows: CSASAGLNEKLFF. The base sequence is TGCAGCGCGTCCGCAGGGCTTAATGAAAAACTGTTTTTT.